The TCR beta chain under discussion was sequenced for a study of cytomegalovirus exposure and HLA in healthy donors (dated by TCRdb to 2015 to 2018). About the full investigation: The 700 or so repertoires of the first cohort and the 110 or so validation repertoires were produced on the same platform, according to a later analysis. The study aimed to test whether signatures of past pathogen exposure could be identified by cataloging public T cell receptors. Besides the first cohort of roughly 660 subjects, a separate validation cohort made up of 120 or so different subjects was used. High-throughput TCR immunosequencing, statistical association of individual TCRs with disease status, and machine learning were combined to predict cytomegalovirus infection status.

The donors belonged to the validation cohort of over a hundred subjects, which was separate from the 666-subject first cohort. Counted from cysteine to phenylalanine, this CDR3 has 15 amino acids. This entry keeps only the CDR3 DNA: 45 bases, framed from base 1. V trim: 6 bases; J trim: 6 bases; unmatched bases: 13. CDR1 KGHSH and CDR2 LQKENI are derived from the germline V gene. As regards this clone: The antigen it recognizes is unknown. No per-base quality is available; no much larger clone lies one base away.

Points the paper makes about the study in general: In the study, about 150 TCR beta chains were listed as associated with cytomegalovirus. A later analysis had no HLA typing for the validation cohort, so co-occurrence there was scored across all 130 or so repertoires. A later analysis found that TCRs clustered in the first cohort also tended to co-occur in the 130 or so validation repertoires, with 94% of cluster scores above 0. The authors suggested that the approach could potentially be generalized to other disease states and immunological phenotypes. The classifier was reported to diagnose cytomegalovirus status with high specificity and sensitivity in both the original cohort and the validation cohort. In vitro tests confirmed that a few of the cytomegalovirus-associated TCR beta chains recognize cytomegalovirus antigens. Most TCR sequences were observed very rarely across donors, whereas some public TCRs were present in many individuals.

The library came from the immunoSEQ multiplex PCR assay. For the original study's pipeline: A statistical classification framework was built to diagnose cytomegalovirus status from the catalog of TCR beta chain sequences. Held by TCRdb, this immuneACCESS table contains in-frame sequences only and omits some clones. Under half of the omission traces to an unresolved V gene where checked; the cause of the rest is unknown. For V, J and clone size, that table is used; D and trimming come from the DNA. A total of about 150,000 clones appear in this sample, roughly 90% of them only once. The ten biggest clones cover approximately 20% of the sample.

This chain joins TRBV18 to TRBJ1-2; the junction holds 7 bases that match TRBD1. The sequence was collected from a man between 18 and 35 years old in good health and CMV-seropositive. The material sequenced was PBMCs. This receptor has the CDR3 CASSPGQMNSDGYTF. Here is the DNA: TGTGCCAGCTCGCCGGGACAGATGAATAGCGATGGCTACACCTTC.